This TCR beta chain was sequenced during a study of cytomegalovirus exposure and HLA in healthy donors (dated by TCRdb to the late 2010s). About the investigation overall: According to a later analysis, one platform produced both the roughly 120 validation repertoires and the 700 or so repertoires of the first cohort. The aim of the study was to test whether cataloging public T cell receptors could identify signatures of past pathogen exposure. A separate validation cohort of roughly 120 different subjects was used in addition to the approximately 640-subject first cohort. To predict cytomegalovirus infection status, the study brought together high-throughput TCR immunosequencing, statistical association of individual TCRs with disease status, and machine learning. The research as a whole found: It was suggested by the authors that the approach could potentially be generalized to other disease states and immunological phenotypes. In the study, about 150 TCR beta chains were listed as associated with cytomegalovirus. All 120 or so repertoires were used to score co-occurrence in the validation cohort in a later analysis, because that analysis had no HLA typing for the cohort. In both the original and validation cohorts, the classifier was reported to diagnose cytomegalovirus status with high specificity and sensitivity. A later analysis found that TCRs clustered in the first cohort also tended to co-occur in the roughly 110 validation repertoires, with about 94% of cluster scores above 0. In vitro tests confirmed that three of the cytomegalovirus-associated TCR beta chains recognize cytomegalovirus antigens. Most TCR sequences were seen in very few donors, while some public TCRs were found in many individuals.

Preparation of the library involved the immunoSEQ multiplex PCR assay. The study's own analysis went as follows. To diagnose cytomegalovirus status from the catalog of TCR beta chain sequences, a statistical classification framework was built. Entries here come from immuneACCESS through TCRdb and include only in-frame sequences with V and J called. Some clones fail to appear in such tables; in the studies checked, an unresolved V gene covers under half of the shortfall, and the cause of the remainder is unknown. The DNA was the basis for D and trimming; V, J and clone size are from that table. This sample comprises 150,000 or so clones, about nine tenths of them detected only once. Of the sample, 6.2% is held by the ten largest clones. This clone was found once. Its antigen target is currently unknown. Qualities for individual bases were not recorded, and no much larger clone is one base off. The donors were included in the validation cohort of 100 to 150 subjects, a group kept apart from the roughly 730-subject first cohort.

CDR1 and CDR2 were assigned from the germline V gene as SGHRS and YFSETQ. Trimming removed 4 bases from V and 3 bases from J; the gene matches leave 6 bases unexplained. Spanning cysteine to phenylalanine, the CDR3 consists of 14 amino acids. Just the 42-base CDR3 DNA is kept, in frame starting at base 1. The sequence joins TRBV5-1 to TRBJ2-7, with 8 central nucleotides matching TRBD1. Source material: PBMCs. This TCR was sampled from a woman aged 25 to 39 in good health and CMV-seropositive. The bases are TGCGCCAGCAGCATCCCGGGACAGGACTACGAGCAGTACTTC. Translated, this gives CASSIPGQDYEQYF.